Listed below are T cell receptor beta chains from one sample, sequenced in a study of T-cell reconstitution after alpha-beta-depleted transplantation in children. TCRdb reprocessed the PCR reads with MiXCR, giving one entry per CDR3 protein. The table has about 870,000 distinct CDR3 sequences, 15% to 20% seen once. The sample was PBMCs, mostly from graft donor cells, taken 360 days after TCRalphabeta/CD19-depleted stem cell transplant. The source of these receptors is a male patient under 18 who had a stem cell transplant for acute lymphoblastic leukemia, so the T cells may come from the graft donor. CDR3s include the opening cysteine and the closing phenylalanine or tryptophan. The order of the fields is V gene, J gene, D gene, clone size, CDR3 protein, CDR3 DNA. The D gene is left open where the match is weak. The listing skips clone size in some rows; elsewhere it reads once, few, many or a size class.

TRBV5-1,TRBJ2-6,NA,many,CASSLRGSSSGANVLTF,TGCGCCAGCAGCTTGAGGGGCAGTAGCTCTGGGGCCAACGTCCTGACTTTC
TRBV5-1,TRBJ2-2,NA,NA,CASSLVLAPGELFF,TGCGCCAGCAGCTTGGTCCTAGCGCCCGGGGAGCTGTTTTTT
TRBV7-9,TRBJ1-1,TRBD1,NA,CASSSWTGDTEAFF,TGTGCCAGCAGTTCCTGGACAGGTGACACTGAAGCTTTCTTT
TRBV21-1,TRBJ2-7,NA,NA,CASSLWRRDPAYEQYF,TGTGCCAGCAGCCTCTGGCGAAGAGACCCTGCCTACGAGCAGTACTTC
TRBV5-1,TRBJ2-7,NA,few,CASSLTGSSEQYF,TGCGCCAGCAGCTTAACGGGATCATCCGAGCAGTACTTC
TRBV20-1,TRBJ2-1,TRBD2,NA,CSARDVVRAGGPRNEQFF,TGCAGTGCTAGAGATGTGGTGAGAGCGGGAGGGCCCCGCAATGAGCAGTTCTTC
TRBV3-1,TRBJ2-7,TRBD1,few,CASSRNRQGAYEQYF,TGTGCCAGCAGCCGTAATAGACAGGGAGCCTACGAGCAGTACTTC
TRBV12-3/TRBV12-4,TRBJ2-2,NA,NA,CASIQEHGYTGELFF,TGTGCCAGCATTCAGGAACATGGGTACACCGGGGAGCTGTTTTTT
TRBV29-1,TRBJ2-7,TRBD1,many,CSVARDRQTNEQYF,TGCAGCGTTGCTCGGGACAGACAAACTAACGAGCAGTACTTC
TRBV11-2,TRBJ2-4,TRBD2,NA,CASCPDLWAGGSKNIQYF,TGTGCCAGCTGCCCCGATTTATGGGCGGGAGGGTCCAAAAACATTCAGTACTTC
TRBV5-1,TRBJ1-2,NA,NA,CASSLEARRVNYGYTF,TGCGCCAGCAGCTTGGAAGCCAGAAGAGTTAACTATGGCTACACCTTC
TRBV5-6,TRBJ2-1,NA,NA,CASSFFVPSPYNEQFF,TGTGCCAGCAGCTTTTTCGTCCCTAGTCCCTACAATGAGCAGTTCTTC
TRBV18,TRBJ2-1,TRBD1,few,CASSFRTGFYNEQFF,TGTGCCAGCTCATTCAGGACAGGGTTCTACAATGAGCAGTTCTTC